Each of the 18 T cell receptor beta chains below was sequenced from the same sample in a study of graft-versus-host responses after intestinal transplantation. The assay was immunoSEQ multiplex PCR, and TCRdb's table has in-frame clones only and misses some. The data show just under 100,000 clones, 90% seen once. Sequences were derived from PBMCs, sampled about 450 days after intestinal transplant. The source of these receptors is a human patient who received an intestinal transplant, so some T cells may come from the graft donor.

The chain has TRBV7-9 and TRBJ2-5; 12 nucleotides match TRBD2. V dropped 3 bases and J dropped 4; count of bases not matched to a gene: 9. The germline V gene has CDR1 SEHNR and CDR2 FQNEAQ (reference sequence). CDR3 length: 17 residues. The CDR3 protein is CASSFGLAGILGETQYF. CDR3 sequence (DNA): TGTGCCAGCAGCTTCGGACTAGCGGGGATTTTGGGAGAGACCCAGTACTTC.

The rearrangement uses TRBV9 and TRBJ1-5; D call uncertain. Trimming shortened V by 7 bases and J by 4 bases, and 9 bases separated the two germline ends. CDR1 is SGDLS and CDR2 is YYNGEE in the germline V gene. This CDR3 region has 12 residues. The chain's CDR3 is CASRQENQPQHF. For the CDR3, the DNA is TGTGCCAGCCGGCAGGAAAATCAGCCCCAGCATTTT.

V gene TRBV7-3 combines with J gene TRBJ2-3, with 9 bases lining up with TRBD2. Germline assignment: CDR1 SGHTA and CDR2 FQGTGA. J lost 5 bases, V lost 5 bases, and 11 bases had no gene match. This CDR3 has 16 amino acids. CDR3 bases: TGTGCCAGCAGCGTCAGACTGGAGCGGGGGGAAGATACGCAGTATTTT. This translates into CASSVRLERGEDTQYF.

The chain joins TRBV25-1 to TRBJ2-7, with D perhaps matching TRBD2 (5 bases). Germline CDR1 and CDR2: MGHDK and SYGVNS. Trimming shortened V by 0 bases and J by 6 bases, and 15 bases separated the two germline ends. The CDR3 has 15 amino acids. For the CDR3, the DNA is TGTGCCAGCAGTGAATATAGCCGGATGCGGGCCGAGCAGTACTTC. This gives the protein CASSEYSRMRAEQYF.

This clone showed up just once. The chain carries TRBV9 and TRBJ2-5, with 14 bases identical to TRBD2. Germline V gives CDR1 SGDLS, CDR2 YYNGEE. V gave up 2 bases and J gave up 2 bases; unmatched junction bases: 2. This CDR3 is built from 16 residues. CDR3 amino acids: CASSVGTSGGQETQYF. The CDR3 coding sequence is TGTGCCAGCAGCGTCGGGACTAGCGGGGGACAAGAGACCCAGTACTTC. The complete variable domain, with remaining parts taken from reference TRBV9 and TRBJ2-5, reads DSGVTQTPKHLITATGQRVTLRCSPRSGDLSVYWYQQSLDQGLQFLIQYYNGEERAKGNILERFSAQQFPDLHSELNLSSLELGDSALYFCASSVGTSGGQETQYFGPGTRLLVL.

CDR3 bases: TGTGCCAGCAGCTCCGGGACAGGGGCGGGGGGCTACACCTTC. This sequence encodes CASSSGTGAGGYTF. The chain recombines TRBV5-5 with TRBJ1-2; 10 bases agree with TRBD1. The CDR3 runs to 14 residues. The V gene's germline CDR1 is SGHKS and CDR2 YYEKEE (reference sequence). Trimming at V came to 3 bases and at J to 8 bases, leaving 7 bases not matched to a gene.

This clone was seen once. The V gene is TRBV18, the J gene TRBJ2-5; D perhaps matches TRBD2 (5 bases). CDR1 KGHSH and CDR2 LQKENI come from the germline V gene. The CDR3 consists of 17 residues. The V gene lost 4 bases and the J gene lost 0 bases, with 18 bases spanning the gap. Here the CDR3 reads CASSRTGSAWYQETQYF. CDR3 nucleotides: TGTGCCAGCTCACGTACGGGGTCAGCCTGGTACCAAGAGACCCAGTACTTC. Full variable domain (missing parts from reference TRBV18 and TRBJ2-5): NAGVMQNPRHLVRRRGQEARLRCSPMKGHSHVYWYRQLPEEGLKFMVYLQKENIIDESGMPKERFSAEFPKEGPSILRIQQVVRGDSAAYFCASSRTGSAWYQETQYFGPGTRLLVL.

For this clone: In the same sample, other DNA sequences code for this CDR3. The rearrangement uses TRBV10-3 and TRBJ1-1; no reliable D call. Germline V gene lookup returns CDR1 ENHRY and CDR2 SYGVKD. CDR3 size: 14 residues. V was trimmed by 10 bases and J by 1 base, leaving 16 bases between them. The CDR3 DNA reads as TGTGCCACCTTGAGGACGGGAGGGAACACTGAAGCTTTCTTT. Translated: CATLRTGGNTEAFF.

J is TRBJ1-4 and V is TRBV7-8; 7 nucleotides align to TRBD1. V lost 8 bases, J lost 2 bases, and 11 bases stayed unmatched. Germline CDR1 SGHVS, CDR2 FQNEAQ. This CDR3 region has 16 residues. This chain's CDR3 is CASGRQGLITNEKLFF. CDR3 coding DNA: TGTGCCAGCGGCCGACAGGGTCTTATCACTAATGAAAAACTGTTTTTT.

This chain connects TRBV29-1 to TRBJ1-1; D remains unclear. The CDR3 is made up of 14 amino acids. Germline V CDR1 and CDR2: SQVTM, ANQGSEA. With 7 bases removed from V and 5 bases from J, the gap between germline ends came to 20 bases. CDR3 amino acids: CSATRVGQGTEAFF. In DNA form, the CDR3 reads TGCAGCGCCACGAGGGTGGGCCAAGGAACTGAAGCTTTCTTT. Full variable domain (missing parts from reference TRBV29-1 and TRBJ1-1): SAVISQKPSRDICQRGTSLTIQCQVDSQVTMMFWYRQQPGQSLTLIATANQGSEATYESGFVIDKFPISRPNLTFSTLTVSNMSPEDSSIYLCSATRVGQGTEAFFGQGTRLTVV.

This chain connects TRBV21-1 to TRBJ2-1; TRBD1 is the table's D call, not checked against the DNA. TRBV21-1 is described as a pseudogene. CDR3 size: 13 residues. In nucleotides, the CDR3 is TGTGCCACCGACAGGGGAGGGTACAATGAGCAGTTCTTC. Translation: CATDRGGYNEQFF.

The chain joins TRBV6-5 to TRBJ1-1; D is unclear. The CDR3 covers 15 residues. Germline V gene data show CDR1 as MNHEY and CDR2 as SVGAGI. The V gene lost 2 bases and the J gene lost 3 bases, with 13 bases spanning the gap. CDR3 region: CASSYEAGSDTEAFF. CDR3 bases: TGTGCCAGCAGTTACGAGGCAGGAAGTGACACTGAAGCTTTCTTT.

The gene calls are TRBV19 and TRBJ2-7, with TRBD2 matching 13 bases. The length of the CDR3 is 17 residues. The V gene's germline CDR1 is LNHDA and CDR2 SQIVND (reference sequence). V was pared by 5 bases and J by 1 base, with 8 bases of the junction left unmatched. CDR3 in DNA: TGTGCCAGTAGTGCAACTAGCGGGGGGGCTTTTTCCTACGAGCAGTACTTC. It is translated as CASSATSGGAFSYEQYF.

The genes are TRBV10-3 and TRBJ2-3; tentatively, D is TRBD2 (5 bases). V dropped 4 bases and J dropped 5 bases, with 13 bases sitting between them. There are 14 residues in the CDR3. Germline loops: CDR1 ENHRY, CDR2 SYGVKD. CDR3 coding DNA: TGTGCCATCAGTGCTGGCCTCGGGGTAGATACGCAGTATTTT. It codes for CAISAGLGVDTQYF.

This chain joins TRBV5-8 and TRBJ1-2; D call uncertain. CDR1 and CDR2 (germline): SGHTS, YDEGEE. Trimming removed 0 bases from V and 2 bases from J, with 8 bases in between. This CDR3 spans 14 amino acids. The CDR3 DNA follows: TGTGCCAGCAGCTTGGCCCCCCGGAACTATGGCTACACCTTC. It specifies CASSLAPRNYGYTF.

The rearrangement links TRBV2 to TRBJ2-5, with a weak D call TRBD1 (6 bases). Deletions cut 8 bases from V and 1 base from J, with 11 bases between. The CDR3 is 13 amino acids. CDR1 and CDR2 from the germline V gene are SNHLY and FYNNEI. The CDR3 nucleotides are TGTGCCAGCCACAGGGCGCCCCAAGAGACCCAGTACTTC. Its translation: CASHRAPQETQYF.

The chain links TRBV4-1 to TRBJ2-7, with TRBD1 matching over 7 bases. Germline CDR1 reads MGHRA; CDR2 reads YSYEKL. The CDR3 is 15 amino acids. V shed 4 bases and J 1 base; nucleotides not matched to a gene: 7. The CDR3 spells CASSPLGQTSYEQYF. For the CDR3, the DNA is TGCGCCAGCAGCCCCCTGGGACAGACTTCCTACGAGCAGTACTTC.

CDR3 DNA sequence: TGTGCCAGCAGCTTGTCAGGGGGAAATGAAAAACTGTTTTTT. Amino acid sequence: CASSLSGGNEKLFF. The V gene is TRBV5-6, the J gene TRBJ1-4; 7 nucleotides agree with TRBD1. Germline V gene sequence: CDR1 SGHDT, CDR2 YYEEEE. CDR3 length equals 14 residues. The ends lost 1 base at V and 5 bases at J; junction bases unmatched: 2.